These 14 T cell receptor beta chains came from one sample sequenced in a study of spatial heterogeneity in lung cancer. Each CDR3 protein gets one entry after TCRdb re-called the 5' RACE reads with MiXCR. The data show 35,000 to 45,000 distinct CDR3 sequences, 5% to 6.5% seen once. Documented time point: sample taken at primary tumor resection. The sample consisted of PBMCs, taken at surgery. The source is a female donor with early-stage non-small cell lung cancer.

The rearrangement joins TRBV11-2 to TRBJ2-1; D is undetermined. The CDR3 extends over 15 amino acids. In germline, CDR1 is SGHAT, CDR2 FQNNGV. Trimming removed 0 bases from V and 3 bases from J, with 9 bases in between. The CDR3 here is CASSLDPGYYNEQFF. In DNA, the CDR3 is TGTGCCAGCAGCTTAGATCCAGGCTACTACAATGAGCAGTTCTTC.

This clonotype showed up many times. This chain links TRBV7-9 with TRBJ2-7; tentative D call: TRBD1 (6 bases). The germline V gene encodes CDR1 SEHNR and CDR2 FQNEAQ (reference sequence). The CDR3 contains 15 residues. The V and J ends lost 0 bases and 3 bases respectively, with 12 bases between them. The CDR3 spells CASSLAQGLFYEQYF. Here the CDR3 DNA reads TGTGCCAGCAGCTTAGCACAGGGATTATTCTACGAGCAGTACTTC. Based on the CDR3 plus reference TRBV7-9 and TRBJ2-7, the full variable domain is DTGVSQNPRHKITKRGQNVTFRCDPISEHNRLYWYRQTLGQGPEFLTYFQNEAQLEKSRLLSDRFSAERPKGSFSTLEIQRTEQGDSAMYLCASSLAQGLFYEQYFGPGTRLTVT.

This clonotype came up once. This may arise from a read error, as a much more abundant clone is one base away. The chain couples TRBV28 to TRBJ1-5; 7 bases fit TRBD1. The CDR3 has 15 amino acids. Germline CDR1 and CDR2: MDHEN and SYDVKM. The ends lost 1 base at V and 1 base at J; junction bases unmatched: 1. CDR3 protein: CASSLYRGSNQPQHF. For the CDR3, the DNA is TGTGCCAGCAGTTTATACAGGGGCAGCAATCAGCCCCAGCATTTT.

This clonotype was detected many times. This rearrangement joins TRBV20-1 to TRBJ2-2; D is unclear. Trimming took 2 bases from V and 5 from J, leaving 9 bases between them. From germline, CDR1 is DFQATT and CDR2 SNEGSKA (reference sequence). The length of the CDR3 is 13 residues. CDR3 sequence: CSARLDVTGELFF. The CDR3 DNA sequence: TGCAGTGCTAGATTGGACGTTACCGGGGAGCTGTTTTTT.

V gene TRBV15 combines with J gene TRBJ2-7; TRBD1 aligns across 7 bases. Germline CDR1 and CDR2: LNHNV and YYDKDF (reference sequence). The CDR3 contains 15 residues. V trimming: 0 bases; J trimming: 3 bases; junction bases outside the gene matches: 5. CDR3 sequence reads: CATSRDISGGYEQYF. The CDR3 DNA reads TGTGCCACCAGCAGAGACATTTCAGGGGGCTACGAGCAGTACTTC.

The rearrangement joins TRBV5-1 to TRBJ2-7; 9 nucleotides align to TRBD2. The CDR3 extends over 15 amino acids. Losses at the gene ends were 0 bases for V and 3 bases for J; bases not matched to a gene: 4. Germline loops: CDR1 SGHRS, CDR2 YFSETQ. The CDR3 region has the DNA TGCGCCAGCAGCTTGGATAGCGGGGGCCACTACGAGCAGTACTTC. Its protein is CASSLDSGGHYEQYF.

At least ten counts were recorded for this clonotype. The chain is built from TRBV27 and TRBJ1-2; D gene unclear. This CDR3 spans 16 amino acids. Trimming removed 5 bases from V and 3 bases from J, with 19 bases in between. From germline, CDR1 is MNHEY and CDR2 SMNVEV (reference sequence). The CDR3 DNA sequence: TGTGCCAGCAGTCCCCGACGTCAAGGCGGGTACTATGGCTACACCTTC. Protein product: CASSPRRQGGYYGYTF.

There are many counts of this clonotype. The chain combines TRBV27 with TRBJ1-6, with 7 bases matching TRBD1. Trimming at V came to 6 bases and at J to 9 bases, leaving 5 bases not matched to a gene. This CDR3 comprises 13 residues. Per the germline V gene, CDR1 is MNHEY and CDR2 is SMNVEV (reference sequence). The CDR3 reads CASRPGGVSPLHF. CDR3 in DNA: TGTGCCAGCAGGCCAGGGGGGGTTTCACCCCTCCACTTT.

The table lists this clonotype with many counts. The chain recombines TRBV20-1 with TRBJ2-2; D is unclear. The germline V gene encodes CDR1 DFQATT and CDR2 SNEGSKA (reference sequence). V was clipped by 5 bases and J by 2 bases, with 9 bases between them. CDR3 size: 13 residues. The CDR3 DNA reads TGCAGTGCTCTCAACCTAAACACCGGGGAGCTGTTTTTT. This codes for CSALNLNTGELFF.

This clonotype showed up many times. The rearrangement joins TRBV29-1 to TRBJ2-1; 8 positions agree with TRBD2. After removal of 0 bases from V and 4 bases from J, the junction contained 8 bases not matched to a gene. The CDR3 is 16 amino acids. In germline, CDR1 is SQVTM, CDR2 ANQGSEA. The CDR3 loop is CSVEDPAGGFYNEQFF. The CDR3 DNA reads TGCAGCGTTGAAGATCCGGCGGGGGGCTTTTACAATGAGCAGTTCTTC.

This clonotype was detected many times. V and J are TRBV7-8 and TRBJ2-5; D unresolved. The V end lost 3 bases, the J end lost 5 bases, and 1 base lay between the germline ends. Germline lookup yields CDR1 SGHVS and CDR2 FQNEAQ. The CDR3 totals 10 residues. DNA of the CDR3: TGTGCCAGCAGCTTGGAGACCCAGTACTTC. This translates into CASSLETQYF.

This clonotype has a count of ten or more. J is TRBJ1-1 and V is TRBV5-1; TRBD1 matches at 8 bases. Germline loops: CDR1 SGHRS, CDR2 YFSETQ. V trimming: 5 bases; J trimming: 1 base; junction bases outside the gene matches: 4. This CDR3 region has 14 residues. Here the CDR3 DNA reads TGCGCCAGCAGGTGGACAGGGACGAACACTGAAGCTTTCTTT. Protein product: CASRWTGTNTEAFF.

In this sample, this clonotype turned up many times. As DNA, the CDR3 is TGCAGCGTGACCCCCTCGAGCGGGGGGACTGATACGCAGTATTTT. Encoded protein: CSVTPSSGGTDTQYF. This chain joins TRBV29-1 and TRBJ2-3; TRBD2 aligns across 9 bases. This CDR3 is built from 15 residues. Germline values: CDR1 SQVTM, CDR2 ANQGSEA. V shed 6 bases and J 6 bases; nucleotides not matched to a gene: 13.

V and J are TRBV21-1 and TRBJ1-1. TRBV21-1 is a pseudogene. The CDR3 runs to 18 residues. The chain's CDR3 is CASSKGTDKPRKNTEAFF. In nucleotides, the CDR3 is TGTGCCAGCAGCAAAGGCACAGACAAACCTCGTAAAAACACTGAAGCTTTCTTT.